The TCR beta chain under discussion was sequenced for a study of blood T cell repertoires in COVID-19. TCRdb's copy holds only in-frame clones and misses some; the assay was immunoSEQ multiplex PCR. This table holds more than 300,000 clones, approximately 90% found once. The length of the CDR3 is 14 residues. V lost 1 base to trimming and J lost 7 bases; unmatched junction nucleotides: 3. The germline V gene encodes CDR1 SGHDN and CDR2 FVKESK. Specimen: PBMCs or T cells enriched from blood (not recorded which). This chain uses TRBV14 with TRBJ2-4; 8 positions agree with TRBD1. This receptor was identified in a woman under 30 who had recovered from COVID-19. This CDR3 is CASSQGQGMNIQYF. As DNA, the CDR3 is TGTGCCAGCAGCCAAGGACAGGGGATGAACATTCAGTACTTC.